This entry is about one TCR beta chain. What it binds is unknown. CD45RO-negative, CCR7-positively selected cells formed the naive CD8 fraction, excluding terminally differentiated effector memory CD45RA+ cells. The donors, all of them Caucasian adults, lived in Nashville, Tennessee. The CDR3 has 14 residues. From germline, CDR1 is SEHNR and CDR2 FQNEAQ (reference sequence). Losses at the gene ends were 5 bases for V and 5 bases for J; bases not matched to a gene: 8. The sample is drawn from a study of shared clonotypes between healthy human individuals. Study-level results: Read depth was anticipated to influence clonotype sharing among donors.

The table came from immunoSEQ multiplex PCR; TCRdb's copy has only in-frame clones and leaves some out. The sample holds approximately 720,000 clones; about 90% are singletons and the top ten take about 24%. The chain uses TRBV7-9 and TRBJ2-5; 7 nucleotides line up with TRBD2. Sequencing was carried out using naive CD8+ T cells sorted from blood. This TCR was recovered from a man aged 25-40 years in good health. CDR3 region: CASSPGDGGETQYF. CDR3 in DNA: TGTGCCAGCAGCCCCGGGGACGGGGGGGAGACCCAGTACTTC.